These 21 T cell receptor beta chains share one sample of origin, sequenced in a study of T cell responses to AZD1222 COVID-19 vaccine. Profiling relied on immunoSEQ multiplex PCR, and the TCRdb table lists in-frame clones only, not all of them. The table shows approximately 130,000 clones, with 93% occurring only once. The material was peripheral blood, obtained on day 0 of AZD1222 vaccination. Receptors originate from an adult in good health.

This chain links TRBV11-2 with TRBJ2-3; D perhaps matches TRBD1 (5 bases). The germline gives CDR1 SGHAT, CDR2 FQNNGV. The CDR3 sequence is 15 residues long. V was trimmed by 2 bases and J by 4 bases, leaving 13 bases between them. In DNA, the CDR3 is TGTGCCAGCAGCTTAATGACAGTCCCCCCAGATACGCAGTATTTT. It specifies CASSLMTVPPDTQYF.

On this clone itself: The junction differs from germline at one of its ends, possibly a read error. This CDR3 reads CASSSKPRTASYEQCF. Written as DNA, the CDR3 is TGTGCCAGTAGTTCCAAACCTCGGACAGCGTCCTACGAGCAGTGCTTC. V is TRBV19 and J is TRBJ2-7; a possible D gene is TRBD1 (6 bases). The germline gives CDR1 LNHDA, CDR2 SQIVND (reference sequence). The CDR3 spans 16 residues.

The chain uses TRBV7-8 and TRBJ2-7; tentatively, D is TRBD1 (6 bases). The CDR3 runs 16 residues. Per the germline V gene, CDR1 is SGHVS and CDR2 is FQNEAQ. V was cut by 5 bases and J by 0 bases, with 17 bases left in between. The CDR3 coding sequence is TGTGCCAGCAGCCACTACGAGACAGGTGACTCCTACGAGCAGTACTTC. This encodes CASSHYETGDSYEQYF.

The CDR3 DNA is TGTGCCACCCTTGGGGGTCCTTTAGCCAAAAACATTCAGTACTTC. This encodes CATLGGPLAKNIQYF. The chain employs TRBV19 and TRBJ2-4; either TRBD1 or TRBD2 may supply D (5 bases each). V was clipped by 10 bases and J by 0 bases, with 16 bases between them. CDR1 and CDR2 (germline): LNHDA, SQIVND (reference sequence). The CDR3 has 15 residues.

The CDR3 sequence is CASSPTLAWGETQYF. DNA of the CDR3: TGTGCCAGCAGCCCCACGCTAGCGTGGGGGGAGACCCAGTACTTC. The chain uses TRBV5-6 and TRBJ2-5; TRBD2 might be the D (6 bases). The CDR3 runs to 15 residues. The V gene lost 4 bases and the J gene lost 5 bases, with 18 bases spanning the gap. CDR1 and CDR2 from the germline V gene are SGHDT and YYEEEE. Complete variable domain (other parts from reference TRBV5-6 and TRBJ2-5): DAGVTQSPTHLIKTRGQQVTLRCSPKSGHDTVSWYQQALGQGPQFIFQYYEEEERQRGNFPDRFSGHQFPNYSSELNVNALLLGDSALYLCASSPTLAWGETQYFGPGTRLLVL.

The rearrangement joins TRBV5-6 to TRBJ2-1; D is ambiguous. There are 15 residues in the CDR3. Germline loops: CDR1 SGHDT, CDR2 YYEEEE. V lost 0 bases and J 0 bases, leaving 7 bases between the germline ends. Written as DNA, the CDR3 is TGTGCCAGCAGCTTGGTTGCCCGCTCCTACAATGAGCAGTTCTTC. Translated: CASSLVARSYNEQFF.

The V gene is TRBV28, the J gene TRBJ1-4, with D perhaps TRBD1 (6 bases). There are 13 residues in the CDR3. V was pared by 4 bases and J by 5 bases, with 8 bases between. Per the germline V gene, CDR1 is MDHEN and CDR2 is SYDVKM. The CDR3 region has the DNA TGTGCCAGCAGTTGGGGGCTAAATGAAAAACTGTTTTTT. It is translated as CASSWGLNEKLFF.

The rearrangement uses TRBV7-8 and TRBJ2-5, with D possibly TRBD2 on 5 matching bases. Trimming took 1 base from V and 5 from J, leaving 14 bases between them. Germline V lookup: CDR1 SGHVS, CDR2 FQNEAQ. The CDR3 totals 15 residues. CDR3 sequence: CASSLGAYERETQYF. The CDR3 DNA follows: TGTGCCAGCAGCTTAGGGGCTTACGAGCGGGAGACCCAGTACTTC.

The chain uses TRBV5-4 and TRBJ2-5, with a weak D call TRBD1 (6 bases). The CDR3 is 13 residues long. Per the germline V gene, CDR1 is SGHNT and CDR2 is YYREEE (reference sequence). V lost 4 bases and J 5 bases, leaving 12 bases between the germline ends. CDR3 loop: CASSAGTTETQYF. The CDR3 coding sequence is TGTGCCAGCAGCGCCGGGACAACGGAGACCCAGTACTTC.

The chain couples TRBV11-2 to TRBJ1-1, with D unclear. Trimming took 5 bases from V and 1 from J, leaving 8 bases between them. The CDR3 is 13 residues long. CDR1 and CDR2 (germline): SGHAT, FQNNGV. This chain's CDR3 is CASSPQWNTEAFF. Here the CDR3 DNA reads TGTGCCAGCAGCCCCCAGTGGAACACTGAAGCTTTCTTT.

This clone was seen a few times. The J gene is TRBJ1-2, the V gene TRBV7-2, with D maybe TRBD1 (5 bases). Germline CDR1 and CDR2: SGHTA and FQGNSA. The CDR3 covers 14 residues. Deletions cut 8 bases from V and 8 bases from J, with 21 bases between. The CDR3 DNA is TGTGCCAGCGGATTCCCCGCGGGACGAGGAGGCTACACCTTC. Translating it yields CASGFPAGRGGYTF.

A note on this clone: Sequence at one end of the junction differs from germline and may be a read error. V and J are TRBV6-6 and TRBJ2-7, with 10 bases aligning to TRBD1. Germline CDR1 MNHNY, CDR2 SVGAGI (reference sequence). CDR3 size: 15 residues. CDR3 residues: CASRPGQGLDYQQYF. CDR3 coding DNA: TGTGCCAGCAGACCGGGACAGGGGTTGGACTACCAGCAGTACTTC.

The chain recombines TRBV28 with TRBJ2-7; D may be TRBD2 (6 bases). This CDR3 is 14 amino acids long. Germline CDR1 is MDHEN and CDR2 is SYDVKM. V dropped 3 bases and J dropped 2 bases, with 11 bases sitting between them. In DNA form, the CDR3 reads TGTGCCAGCAGTTTGGACGGGGGACCCTACGAGCAGTACTTC. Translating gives CASSLDGGPYEQYF. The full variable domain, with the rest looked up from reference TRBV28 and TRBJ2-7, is DVKVTQSSRYLVKRTGEKVFLECVQDMDHENMFWYRQDPGLGLRLIYFSYDVKMKEKGDIPEGYSVSREKKERFSLILESASTNQTSMYLCASSLDGGPYEQYFGPGTRLTVT.

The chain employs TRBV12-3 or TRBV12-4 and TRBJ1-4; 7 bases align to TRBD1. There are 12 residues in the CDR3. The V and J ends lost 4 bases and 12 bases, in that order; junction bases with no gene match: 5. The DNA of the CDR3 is TGTGCCAGCAGTTACTTCACAGGGGAACTGTTTTTT. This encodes CASSYFTGELFF.

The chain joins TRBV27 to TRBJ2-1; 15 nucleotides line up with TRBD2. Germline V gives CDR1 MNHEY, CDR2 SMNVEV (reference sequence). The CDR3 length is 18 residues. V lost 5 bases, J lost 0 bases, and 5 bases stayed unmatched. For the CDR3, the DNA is TGTGCCAGCAGTCCCGGGACTAGCGGGGGGAGCTCCTACAATGAGCAGTTCTTC. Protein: CASSPGTSGGSSYNEQFF.

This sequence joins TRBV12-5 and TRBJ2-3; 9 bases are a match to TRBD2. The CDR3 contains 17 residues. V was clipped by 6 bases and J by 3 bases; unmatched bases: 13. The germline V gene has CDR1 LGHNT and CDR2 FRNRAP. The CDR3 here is CASGGRSGLAGTDTQYF. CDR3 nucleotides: TGTGCTAGTGGGGGGAGGTCAGGGCTAGCGGGGACAGATACGCAGTATTTT.

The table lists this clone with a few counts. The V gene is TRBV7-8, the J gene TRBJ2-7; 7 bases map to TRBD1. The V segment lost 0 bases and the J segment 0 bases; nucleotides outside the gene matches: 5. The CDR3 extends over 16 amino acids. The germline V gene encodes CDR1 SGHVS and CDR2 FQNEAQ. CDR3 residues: CASSLANRGYSYEQYF. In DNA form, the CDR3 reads TGTGCCAGCAGCTTAGCGAACAGGGGATACTCCTACGAGCAGTACTTC.

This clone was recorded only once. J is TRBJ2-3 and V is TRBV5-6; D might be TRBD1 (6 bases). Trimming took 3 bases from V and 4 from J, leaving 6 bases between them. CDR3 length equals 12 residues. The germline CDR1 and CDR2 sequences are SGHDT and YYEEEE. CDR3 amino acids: CASSYRADTQYF. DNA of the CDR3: TGTGCCAGCAGCTACAGGGCAGATACGCAGTATTTT. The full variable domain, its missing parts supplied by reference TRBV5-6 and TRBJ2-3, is DAGVTQSPTHLIKTRGQQVTLRCSPKSGHDTVSWYQQALGQGPQFIFQYYEEEERQRGNFPDRFSGHQFPNYSSELNVNALLLGDSALYLCASSYRADTQYFGPGTRLTVL.

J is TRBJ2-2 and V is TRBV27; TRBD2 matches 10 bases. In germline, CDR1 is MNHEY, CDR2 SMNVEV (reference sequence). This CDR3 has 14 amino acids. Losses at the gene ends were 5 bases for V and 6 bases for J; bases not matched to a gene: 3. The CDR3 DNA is TGTGCCAGCAGTATACTAGCGGGGTCCGGGGAGCTGTTTTTT. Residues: CASSILAGSGELFF.

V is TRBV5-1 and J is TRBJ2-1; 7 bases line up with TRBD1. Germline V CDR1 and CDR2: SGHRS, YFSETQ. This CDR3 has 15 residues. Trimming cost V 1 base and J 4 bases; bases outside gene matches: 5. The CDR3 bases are TGCGCCAGCAGCTTGTCCGGGACAGAGTACAATGAGCAGTTCTTC. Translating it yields CASSLSGTEYNEQFF. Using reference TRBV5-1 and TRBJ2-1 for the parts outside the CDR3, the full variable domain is KAGVTQTPRYLIKTRGQQVTLSCSPISGHRSVSWYQQTPGQGLQFLFEYFSETQRNKGNFPGRFSGRQFSNSRSEMNVSTLELGDSALYLCASSLSGTEYNEQFFGPGTRLTVL.

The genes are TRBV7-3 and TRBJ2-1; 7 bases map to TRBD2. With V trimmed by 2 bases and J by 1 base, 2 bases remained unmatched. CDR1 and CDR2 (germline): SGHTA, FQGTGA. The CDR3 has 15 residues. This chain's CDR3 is CASSLLGLSYNEQFF. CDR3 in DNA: TGTGCCAGCAGCTTATTGGGACTATCCTACAATGAGCAGTTCTTC.